These 18 T cell receptor beta chains were all obtained from the same sample, sequenced in a study of identical twins. TCRdb analysed the 5' RACE reads with MiXCR anew, one entry per CDR3 protein. Of 500,000 to 650,000 distinct CDR3 sequences listed, 20% to 25% are singletons. In addition, the sample was reused for a study of yellow fever vaccine responses in identical twins.

Material: CD4+ T cells sorted from blood. These receptors all come from a woman younger than 35 in good health.

This clonotype was counted between two and nine times. The rearrangement uses TRBV4-1 and TRBJ2-3; D is possibly TRBD1 (5 bases). This CDR3 region has 16 residues. Trimming took off 3 bases at V and 1 base at J, with 14 bases between the two ends. Germline-derived CDR1 and CDR2 are MGHRA and YSYEKL. The CDR3 sequence is CASSHASTVRTDTQYF. The CDR3 nucleotides are TGCGCCAGCAGCCATGCGTCGACAGTACGCACAGATACGCAGTATTTT.

This clonotype was seen more than once but under ten times. The V and J genes are TRBV6-1 and TRBJ2-5; perhaps TRBD2 as D (6 bases). CDR1 is MNHNS, CDR2 SASEGT, per germline. Trimming stripped 0 bases from V and 4 bases from J, with 9 bases between. CDR3 length: 14 amino acids. CDR3 nucleotides: TGTGCCAGCAGTGAAGCGGGAGGCGGAGAGACCCAGTACTTC. Encoded protein: CASSEAGGGETQYF.

The sample holds a few counts of this clonotype. The V call is TRBV20-1, the J call TRBJ1-3, with D tentatively TRBD1 (5 bases). V gave up 0 bases and J gave up 0 bases, with 12 bases separating them. The V gene's germline CDR1 is DFQATT and CDR2 SNEGSKA (reference sequence). This CDR3 has 16 amino acids. CDR3 sequence: CSARDGGAGSGNTIYF. CDR3 sequence (DNA): TGCAGTGCTAGAGATGGTGGGGCCGGCTCTGGAAACACCATATATTTT.

The rearrangement uses TRBV4-1 and TRBJ2-3; 9 bases map to TRBD1. The junction had 9 bases not matched to a gene; V was cut back by 6 bases and J by 2 bases. Germline assignment: CDR1 MGHRA and CDR2 YSYEKL. The CDR3 is 16 amino acids. The CDR3 spells CASRRAGTGNTDTQYF. CDR3 sequence (DNA): TGCGCCAGCAGGCGCGCCGGGACAGGGAACACAGATACGCAGTATTTT.

The chain has TRBV20-1 and TRBJ2-4, with 7 bases that match TRBD2. The CDR3 extends over 13 amino acids. Germline loops: CDR1 DFQATT, CDR2 SNEGSKA (reference sequence). The trim removed 4 bases at V and 11 bases at J, leaving 11 bases unmatched. The CDR3 spells CSAISETSFVQYF. The CDR3 nucleotides read TGCAGTGCTATTTCCGAGACTAGCTTTGTTCAGTACTTC.

This clonotype turned up a few times. This sequence joins TRBV12-3 or TRBV12-4 and TRBJ2-7, with 8 bases matching TRBD1. V was clipped by 6 bases and J by 5 bases; unmatched bases: 12. This CDR3 contains 15 residues. CDR3 protein: CASRPGQETFNEQYF. Here the CDR3 DNA reads TGTGCCAGCAGACCGGGACAGGAGACCTTTAACGAGCAGTACTTC.

In this sample, this clonotype turned up a few times. The chain combines TRBV14 with TRBJ2-2; 8 bases fit TRBD2. The CDR3 spans 14 residues. V lost 3 bases to trimming and J lost 6 bases; unmatched junction nucleotides: 3. Germline CDR1 reads SGHDN; CDR2 reads FVKESK. CDR3 amino acids: CASSQTGRAGELFF. CDR3 coding DNA: TGTGCCAGCAGCCAGACCGGGAGGGCCGGGGAGCTGTTTTTT.

This clonotype has a handful of counts. This rearrangement joins TRBV10-3 to TRBJ2-7, with a possible D match to TRBD2 (5 bases). This CDR3 contains 12 residues. Trimming took off 3 bases at V and 7 bases at J, with 10 bases between the two ends. Germline lookup yields CDR1 ENHRY and CDR2 SYGVKD. CDR3 region: CAISDLAGEQYV. The DNA for the CDR3 is TGTGCCATCAGTGACCTGGCGGGTGAGCAGTACGTC.

This clonotype was counted a few times. This sequence joins TRBV12-3 or TRBV12-4 and TRBJ2-7; D is undetermined. This CDR3 comprises 13 residues. The germline V and J ends were trimmed by 3 bases and 3 bases, with 9 bases remaining between them. The CDR3 sequence: CASSFLVNYEQYF. CDR3 bases: TGTGCCAGCAGTTTTCTCGTAAACTACGAGCAGTACTTC.

The rearrangement joins TRBV27 to TRBJ2-7, with 10 nucleotides matching TRBD1. CDR1 MNHEY and CDR2 SMNVEV come from the germline V gene (reference sequence). Trimming removed 3 bases from V and 1 base from J; junction bases left unmatched: 12. The CDR3 runs to 18 residues. The CDR3 reads CASSFRINPGQGSYEQYF. The DNA of the CDR3 is TGTGCCAGCAGTTTCCGTATAAATCCGGGACAGGGGTCCTACGAGCAGTACTTC.

This clonotype was recorded many times. This chain uses TRBV3-1 with TRBJ2-7; D gene unclear. CDR3 size: 15 residues. The germline V and J ends were trimmed by 1 base and 0 bases, with 10 bases remaining between them. Germline V gives CDR1 LGHDT, CDR2 YNNKEL (reference sequence). The CDR3 loop reads CASSQVPDSSYEQYF. In nucleotides, the CDR3 is TGTGCCAGCAGCCAAGTGCCGGATTCCTCCTACGAGCAGTACTTC.

The chain recombines TRBV10-2 with TRBJ2-7; 9 bases agree with TRBD1. Germline values: CDR1 WSHSY, CDR2 SAAADI. The CDR3 covers 13 residues. V shed 8 bases and J 4 bases; nucleotides not matched to a gene: 6. The CDR3 nucleotides are TGCGCCAGCGGGAGGGACAGGGTATACGAGCAGTACGTC. Protein product: CASGRDRVYEQYV.

This clonotype was observed a few times. DNA of the CDR3: TGTGCCAGCAGCCCCCCCGGACAGGGGTTGGGTGAGCAGTTCTTC. This codes for CASSPPGQGLGEQFF. J is TRBJ2-1 and V is TRBV3-1; 9 nucleotides agree with TRBD1. The CDR3 runs 15 residues. Germline trimming cut 4 bases from V and 9 bases from J; bases unmatched to any gene: 10. Germline CDR1 and CDR2: LGHDT and YNNKEL (reference sequence).

The J gene is TRBJ1-5, the V gene TRBV5-1; TRBD1 is a possible D gene (5 bases). Trimming took off 3 bases at V and 2 bases at J, with 12 bases between the two ends. CDR3 length: 15 amino acids. The germline V gene encodes CDR1 SGHRS and CDR2 YFSETQ. CDR3 region: CASSSGWGGNQPQHF. The CDR3 nucleotides read TGCGCCAGCAGCTCAGGATGGGGGGGCAATCAGCCCCAGCATTTT.

The chain is built from TRBV27 and TRBJ2-5; D remains ambiguous. Per the germline V gene, CDR1 is MNHEY and CDR2 is SMNVEV (reference sequence). CDR3 size: 12 residues. Trimming removed 6 bases from V and 7 bases from J, with 12 bases in between. In nucleotides, the CDR3 is TGTGCCAGCAGGAATTACGTGGGGACCCAGTACTTC. Translated: CASRNYVGTQYF.

This clonotype was detected only a few times. This chain links TRBV29-1 with TRBJ2-1; no definite D call. The CDR3 runs to 13 residues. Trimming pared 8 bases from V and 2 bases from J, leaving 13 bases between. CDR1 and CDR2 from the germline V gene are SQVTM and ANQGSEA. CDR3 residues: CSNSGGTYNEQFF. The CDR3 DNA reads as TGCAGCAACTCAGGTGGAACCTACAATGAGCAGTTCTTC.

V usage is TRBV10-3 and J usage is TRBJ2-7, with a tentative D call TRBD2 (5 bases). V gave up 9 bases and J gave up 5 bases, with 14 bases separating them. The CDR3 is 12 amino acids. CDR1 is ENHRY, CDR2 SYGVKD, per germline. The CDR3 protein is CAIRGNVDEQYF. DNA of the CDR3: TGTGCCATACGGGGAAACGTGGACGAGCAGTACTTC.

The genes are TRBV20-1 and TRBJ2-3, with TRBD2 identical over 7 bases. Germline-derived CDR1 and CDR2 are DFQATT and SNEGSKA (reference sequence). V was pared by 2 bases and J by 10 bases, with 3 bases of the junction left unmatched. The CDR3 has 11 amino acids. As DNA, the CDR3 is TGCAGTGCTAGATTTGGGAGGGCGCAGTATTTT. Protein product: CSARFGRAQYF.